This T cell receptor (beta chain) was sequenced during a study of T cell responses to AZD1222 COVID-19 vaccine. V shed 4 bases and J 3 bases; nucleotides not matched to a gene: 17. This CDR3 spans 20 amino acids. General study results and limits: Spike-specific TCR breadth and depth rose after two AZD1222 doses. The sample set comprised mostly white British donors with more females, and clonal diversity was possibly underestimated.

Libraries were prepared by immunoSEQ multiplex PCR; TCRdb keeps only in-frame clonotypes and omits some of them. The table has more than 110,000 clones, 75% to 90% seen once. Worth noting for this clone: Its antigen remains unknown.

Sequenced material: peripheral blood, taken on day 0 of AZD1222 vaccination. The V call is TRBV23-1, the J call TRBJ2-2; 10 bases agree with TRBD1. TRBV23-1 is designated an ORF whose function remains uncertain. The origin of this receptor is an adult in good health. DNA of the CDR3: TGCGCCAGCAGTCGGACGGGACAGGGGCTCCCCACAGCCCACACCGGGGAGCTGTTTTTT. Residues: CASSRTGQGLPTAHTGELFF.